These 23 T cell receptor beta chains were all obtained from the same sample, sequenced in a study of blood T cell repertoires in COVID-19. Sequencing was performed with immunoSEQ multiplex PCR; in TCRdb, only in-frame clones are kept and a portion is missing. The top ten hold 2.2% of the sample, which has 310,000 or so clones, approximately 90% seen once. Sequencing used peripheral blood. The receptors shown here come from a woman aged 50 to 65 who had recovered from COVID-19.

This chain uses TRBV29-1 with TRBJ1-1, with D possibly being TRBD1 (6 bases). The CDR3 has 13 residues. Trimming took 7 bases from V and 0 from J, leaving 12 bases between them. CDR1 is SQVTM and CDR2 is ANQGSEA in the germline V gene. CDR3 amino acids: CSGGHTMNTEAFF. CDR3 in DNA: TGCAGCGGGGGGCACACTATGAACACTGAAGCTTTCTTT.

Concerning this clone itself: This sample also contains other DNA sequences that code for the same CDR3. The V gene is TRBV28, the J gene TRBJ1-2; 7 bases are a match to TRBD1. The V segment lost 9 bases and the J segment 4 bases; nucleotides outside the gene matches: 14. Germline V gives CDR1 MDHEN, CDR2 SYDVKM. This CDR3 comprises 15 residues. CDR3 in amino acids: CASSTGTAAFYGYTF. CDR3 sequence (DNA): TGTGCCAGTAGTACCGGGACAGCGGCGTTCTATGGCTACACCTTC.

The chain is built from TRBV9 and TRBJ1-2; no clear D. This CDR3 comprises 12 residues. Trimming cost V 0 bases and J 5 bases, with 5 bases left between them. CDR1 is SGDLS and CDR2 is YYNGEE in the germline V gene. The CDR3 nucleotides read TGTGCCAGCAGCGTAGGGAGGTATGGCTACACCTTC. It codes for CASSVGRYGYTF.

This rearrangement joins TRBV7-9 to TRBJ2-3; 11 bases align to TRBD1. V shed 4 bases and J 3 bases; nucleotides not matched to a gene: 6. This CDR3 has 16 residues. Germline assignment: CDR1 SEHNR and CDR2 FQNEAQ (reference sequence). The CDR3 bases are TGTGCCAGCAGCTCCGGGACAGGGGGTGATACAGATACGCAGTATTTT. This gives the protein CASSSGTGGDTDTQYF.

The rearrangement joins TRBV7-8 to TRBJ1-2, with TRBD1 as a possible D gene (6 bases). With 2 bases removed from V and 2 bases from J, the gap between germline ends came to 18 bases. CDR3 size: 17 residues. The germline gives CDR1 SGHVS, CDR2 FQNEAQ. CDR3 in amino acids: CASSLKGPGQPNYGYTF. CDR3 nucleotides: TGTGCCAGCAGCTTAAAGGGCCCGGGACAACCAAACTATGGCTACACCTTC.

The table lists this clone with a few counts. The chain combines TRBV5-1 with TRBJ2-7; 7 nucleotides agree with TRBD1. The J segment lost 2 bases and the V segment lost 8 bases, leaving 7 bases of the junction unmatched. The CDR3 contains 13 residues. CDR1 and CDR2 from the germline V gene are SGHRS and YFSETQ. CDR3 residues: CASKGDSPYEQYF. The CDR3, as DNA: TGCGCCAGTAAAGGGGACAGTCCCTACGAGCAGTACTTC.

The rearrangement links TRBV25-1 to TRBJ2-7, with D possibly TRBD1 on 5 matching bases. Germline lookup yields CDR1 MGHDK and CDR2 SYGVNS. V was pared by 5 bases and J by 3 bases, with 8 bases between. CDR3 length: 12 amino acids. CDR3 amino acids: CASSRGLYEQYF. In DNA, the CDR3 is TGTGCCAGCAGTAGGGGTCTCTACGAGCAGTACTTC.

V usage is TRBV30 and J usage is TRBJ2-7; 9 bases map to TRBD2. The germline gives CDR1 GTSNPN, CDR2 SVGIG (reference sequence). This CDR3 comprises 12 residues. V gave up 4 bases and J gave up 6 bases; unmatched junction bases: 4. CDR3 coding DNA: TGTGCCTGGACGGCGGGGGGGCCCGAGCAGTACTTC. Translating gives CAWTAGGPEQYF. Together with reference TRBV30 and TRBJ2-7, the CDR3 gives the full variable domain: SQTIHQWPATLVQPVGSPLSLECTVEGTSNPNLYWYRQAAGRGLQLLFYSVGIGQISSEVPQNLSASRPQDRQFILSSKKLLLSDSGFYLCAWTAGGPEQYFGPGTRLTVT.

This sequence joins TRBV5-5 and TRBJ1-3, with 7 positions matching TRBD1. J gave up 4 bases and V 5 bases, and 6 bases lay outside the gene matches. Per the germline V gene, CDR1 is SGHKS and CDR2 is YYEKEE (reference sequence). The length of the CDR3 is 14 residues. The CDR3 spells CASSAGGQGNTIYF. In DNA, the CDR3 is TGTGCCAGCAGTGCAGGGGGACAGGGAAACACCATATATTTT.

DNA of the CDR3: TGTGCCAGCAGCCCGGGACAGGCTCGGGGTGGCTACACCTTC. This codes for CASSPGQARGGYTF. The chain links TRBV3-1 (or the pseudogene TRBV3-2) to TRBJ1-2, with 8 positions matching TRBD1. Germline-derived CDR1 and CDR2 are LGHDT and YNNKEL (reference sequence). The CDR3 is made up of 14 amino acids. The ends lost 4 bases at V and 7 bases at J; junction bases unmatched: 8.

This chain joins TRBV11-3 and TRBJ2-2, with D perhaps matching TRBD2 (6 bases). CDR3 length: 13 residues. CDR1 is SGHNT, CDR2 YENEEA, per germline. V shed 6 bases and J shed 2 bases, with 7 bases lying between them. CDR3 DNA sequence: TGTGCCAGCAGGCGGGGTAACACCGGGGAGCTGTTTTTT. As protein: CASRRGNTGELFF.

The chain recombines TRBV21-1 with TRBJ1-2; the table's D call of TRBD1 was not tested on the DNA. TRBV21-1 is designated a pseudogene. The CDR3 totals 14 residues. CDR3 loop: CASSIRQGTYGYTF. CDR3 nucleotide sequence: TGTGCCAGCAGCATAAGACAGGGTACCTATGGCTACACCTTC.

CDR3 loop: CASSLGVIWREGYEQYF. DNA for the CDR3: TGTGCCAGCAGCTTAGGCGTGATTTGGCGGGAGGGGTACGAGCAGTACTTC. The V call is TRBV7-2, the J call TRBJ2-7, with TRBD2 matching over 9 bases. The CDR3 covers 17 residues. CDR1 and CDR2 from the germline V gene are SGHTA and FQGNSA. V gave up 1 base and J gave up 4 bases; unmatched junction bases: 11.

CDR3 sequence (DNA): TGTGCCAGCACCGCAGTAGCGGGGGGGCACAACGGGGAGCTGTTTTTT. Residues: CASTAVAGGHNGELFF. The rearrangement uses TRBV5-4 and TRBJ2-2; the match to TRBD2 covers 11 bases. V dropped 6 bases and J dropped 7; count of bases not matched to a gene: 11. This CDR3 is 16 amino acids long. CDR1 and CDR2 (germline): SGHNT, YYREEE (reference sequence).

The rearrangement uses TRBV2 and TRBJ2-1; 7 bases map to TRBD1. The CDR3 consists of 12 residues. After removal of 9 bases from V and 8 bases from J, the junction contained 7 bases not matched to a gene. The germline CDR1 and CDR2 sequences are SNHLY and FYNNEI. The DNA for the CDR3 is TGTGCCAGGAACAGGGGTAAGGATGAGCAGTTCTTC. This translates into CARNRGKDEQFF.

This chain uses TRBV6-6 with TRBJ1-5; no firm D call. This CDR3 comprises 16 residues. The germline CDR1 and CDR2 sequences are MNHNY and SVGAGI (reference sequence). Trimming removed 4 bases at V and 0 bases at J, with 13 bases between. CDR3 nucleotides: TGTGCCAGCAGTTCCGGGGTGGGCAATAGCAATCAGCCCCAGCATTTT. This codes for CASSSGVGNSNQPQHF.

This chain connects TRBV5-1 to TRBJ2-1, with unresolved D. Trimming removed 5 bases at V and 7 bases at J, with 10 bases between. The CDR3 spans 12 residues. Looked up from germline, CDR1 is SGHRS and CDR2 is YFSETQ. The CDR3 is CASRPSVNEQFF. The CDR3 DNA reads TGCGCCAGCAGACCTAGTGTGAATGAGCAGTTCTTC. The whole variable domain, filled in from reference TRBV5-1 and TRBJ2-1, reads KAGVTQTPRYLIKTRGQQVTLSCSPISGHRSVSWYQQTPGQGLQFLFEYFSETQRNKGNFPGRFSGRQFSNSRSEMNVSTLELGDSALYLCASRPSVNEQFFGPGTRLTVL.

V and J are TRBV5-1 and TRBJ2-7; TRBD2 matches at 14 bases. Germline assignment: CDR1 SGHRS and CDR2 YFSETQ. The CDR3 sequence is 15 residues long. V was pared by 4 bases and J by 6 bases, with 6 bases of the junction left unmatched. This chain's CDR3 is CASSRGTSGSREQYF. CDR3 nucleotide sequence: TGCGCCAGCAGCAGGGGGACTAGCGGGAGTCGCGAGCAGTACTTC.

J is TRBJ1-5 and V is TRBV10-2, with D hard to call. CDR1 is WSHSY and CDR2 is SAAADI in the germline V gene. This CDR3 has 14 amino acids. V was shortened by 0 bases and J by 5 bases, with 8 bases between the two germline ends. This chain's CDR3 is CASSESTGYQPQHF. Written as DNA, the CDR3 is TGCGCCAGCAGTGAGTCGACTGGGTATCAGCCCCAGCATTTT.

J is TRBJ2-2 and V is TRBV9; TRBD1 matches at 11 bases. V dropped 4 bases and J dropped 5; count of bases not matched to a gene: 4. Germline CDR1 reads SGDLS; CDR2 reads YYNGEE. This CDR3 region has 15 residues. The CDR3 nucleotides read TGTGCCAGCAGCCGTGGACAGGGGGCGACCGGGGAGCTGTTTTTT. As protein: CASSRGQGATGELFF.

CDR3 nucleotide sequence: TGTGCCAGCTCACCATTCCGGGCTAGCGGTCACAATGAGCAGTTCTTC. Its translation is CASSPFRASGHNEQFF. The chain is built from TRBV18 and TRBJ2-1; 7 nucleotides align to TRBD2. J gave up 5 bases and V 2 bases, and 9 bases lay outside the gene matches. CDR1 is KGHSH, CDR2 LQKENI, per germline. There are 16 residues in the CDR3.

This clone occurred a few times. This chain links TRBV29-1 with TRBJ2-5; a possible D gene is TRBD1 (5 bases). Per the germline V gene, CDR1 is SQVTM and CDR2 is ANQGSEA. The CDR3 has 11 amino acids. V was trimmed by 4 bases and J by 6 bases, leaving 9 bases between them. CDR3 residues: CSVGQGKTQYF. In DNA form, the CDR3 reads TGCAGCGTTGGGCAGGGAAAGACCCAGTACTTC.

This sequence joins TRBV4-2 and TRBJ2-5; unclear D gene. The CDR3 extends over 14 amino acids. V lost 1 base and J lost 2, with 8 bases in between. Looked up from germline, CDR1 is LGHNA and CDR2 is YNFKEQ. The CDR3 sequence: CASSQAGLQETQYF. In DNA form, the CDR3 reads TGTGCCAGCAGCCAAGCTGGGCTGCAAGAGACCCAGTACTTC.